Sequencing of this T cell receptor (beta chain) was carried out in a study of regulatory and conventional T cells in RAG deficiency. Whole-study findings and limits: In Omenn syndrome, sorted "Tregs" may be peripherally activated cells. Other subsets showed about 10-fold reductions, but Treg unique TCR beta sequences fell about 100-fold in these patients.

Data came from immunoSEQ multiplex PCR; TCRdb stores just in-frame clones and leaves some out. Found here are about 30,000 clones, around 76% of them singletons; the top ten hold 3% to 4%. Conventional CD4+ T cells were sorted from blood as CD25-low CD127-high cells. On this clone: Its target is unknown.

V trimming: 2 bases; J trimming: 3 bases; junction bases outside the gene matches: 6. This CDR3 comprises 14 residues. Germline V gene lookup returns CDR1 GTSNPN and CDR2 SVGIG (reference sequence). Separately, the same data were catalogued under a study of regulatory T cells. From that paper: Amplification used 52 TRBV primers and 13 TRBJ primers.

This TCR derives from a human donor in good health. The V call is TRBV30, the J call TRBJ2-7, with TRBD1 matching over 8 bases. The sample comprised CD4+ effector T cells sorted from blood. The CDR3 nucleotides read TGTGCCTGGAGTACGGGACAGGCAGGCTACGAGCAGTACTTC. This encodes CAWSTGQAGYEQYF.